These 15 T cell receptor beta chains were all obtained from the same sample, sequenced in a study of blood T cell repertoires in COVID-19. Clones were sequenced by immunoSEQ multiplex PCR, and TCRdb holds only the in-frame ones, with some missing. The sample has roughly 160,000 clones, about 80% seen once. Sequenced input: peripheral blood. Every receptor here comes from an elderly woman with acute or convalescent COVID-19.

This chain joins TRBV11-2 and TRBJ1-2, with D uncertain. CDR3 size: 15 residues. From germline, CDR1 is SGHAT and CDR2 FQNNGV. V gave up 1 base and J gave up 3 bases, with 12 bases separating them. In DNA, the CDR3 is TGTGCCAGCAGCTTAGGGGAGGGTGGGTACTATGGCTACACCTTC. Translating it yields CASSLGEGGYYGYTF.

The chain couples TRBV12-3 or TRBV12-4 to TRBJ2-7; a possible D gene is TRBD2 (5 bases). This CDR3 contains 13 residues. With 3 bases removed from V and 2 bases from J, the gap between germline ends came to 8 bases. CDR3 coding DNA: TGTGCCAGCAGTTTGGCGGGTACCTACGAGCAGTACTTC. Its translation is CASSLAGTYEQYF.

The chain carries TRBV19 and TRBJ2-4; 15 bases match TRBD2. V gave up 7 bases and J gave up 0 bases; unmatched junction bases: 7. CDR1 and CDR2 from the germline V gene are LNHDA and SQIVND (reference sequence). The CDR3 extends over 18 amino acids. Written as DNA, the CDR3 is TGTGCCAGTAACTCTGGACTAGCGGGGGGGTTAGCCAAAAACATTCAGTACTTC. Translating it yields CASNSGLAGGLAKNIQYF.

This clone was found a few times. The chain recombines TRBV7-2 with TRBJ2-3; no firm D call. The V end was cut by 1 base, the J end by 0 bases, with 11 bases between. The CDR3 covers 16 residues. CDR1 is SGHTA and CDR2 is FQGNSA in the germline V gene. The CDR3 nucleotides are TGTGCCAGCAGCTTAGGAAACAGCCTTAGCACAGATACGCAGTATTTT. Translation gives CASSLGNSLSTDTQYF.

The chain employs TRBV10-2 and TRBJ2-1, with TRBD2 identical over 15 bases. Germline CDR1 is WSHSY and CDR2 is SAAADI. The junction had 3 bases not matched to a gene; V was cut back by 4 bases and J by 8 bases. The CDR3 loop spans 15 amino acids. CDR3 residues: CASSGTSGRDDEQFF. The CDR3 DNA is TGCGCCAGCAGTGGGACTAGCGGGAGGGACGATGAGCAGTTCTTC.

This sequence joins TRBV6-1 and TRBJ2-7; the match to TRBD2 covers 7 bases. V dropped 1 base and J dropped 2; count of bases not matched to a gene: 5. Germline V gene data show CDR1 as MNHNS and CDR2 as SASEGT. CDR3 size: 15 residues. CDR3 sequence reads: CASSEGWGGAYEQYF. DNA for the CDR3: TGTGCCAGCAGTGAAGGATGGGGGGGTGCCTACGAGCAGTACTTC.

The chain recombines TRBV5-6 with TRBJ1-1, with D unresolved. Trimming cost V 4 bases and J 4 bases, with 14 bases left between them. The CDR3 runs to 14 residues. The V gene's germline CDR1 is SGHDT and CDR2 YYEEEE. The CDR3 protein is CASSRAETGTEAFF. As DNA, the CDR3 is TGTGCCAGCAGCAGAGCTGAAACTGGCACTGAAGCTTTCTTT.

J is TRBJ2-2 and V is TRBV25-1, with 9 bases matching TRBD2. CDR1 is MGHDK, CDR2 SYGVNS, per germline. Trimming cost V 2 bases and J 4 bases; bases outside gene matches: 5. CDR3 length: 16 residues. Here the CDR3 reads CASSEVAGAGTGELFF. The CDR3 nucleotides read TGTGCCAGCAGTGAAGTAGCGGGAGCCGGCACCGGGGAGCTGTTTTTT.

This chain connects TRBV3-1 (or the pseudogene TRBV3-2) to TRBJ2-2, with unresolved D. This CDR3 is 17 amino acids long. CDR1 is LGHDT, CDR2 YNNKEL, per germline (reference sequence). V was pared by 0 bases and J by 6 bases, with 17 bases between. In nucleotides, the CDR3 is TGTGCCAGCAGCCAAGACCCCCCTCAGACGGCGGCCGGGGAGCTGTTTTTT. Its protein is CASSQDPPQTAAGELFF.

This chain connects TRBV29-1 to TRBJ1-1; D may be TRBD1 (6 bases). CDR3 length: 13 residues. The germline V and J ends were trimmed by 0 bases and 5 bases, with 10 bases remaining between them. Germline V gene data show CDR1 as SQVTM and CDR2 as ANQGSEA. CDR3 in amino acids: CSVEELGGTEAFF. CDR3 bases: TGCAGCGTTGAAGAACTAGGGGGTACTGAAGCTTTCTTT.

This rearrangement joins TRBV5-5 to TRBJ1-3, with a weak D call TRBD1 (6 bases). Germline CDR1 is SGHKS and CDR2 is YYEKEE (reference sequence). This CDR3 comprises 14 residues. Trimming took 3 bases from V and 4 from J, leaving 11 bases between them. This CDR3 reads CASSSGTTGNTIYF. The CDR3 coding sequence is TGTGCCAGCAGCTCCGGGACAACGGGAAACACCATATATTTT.

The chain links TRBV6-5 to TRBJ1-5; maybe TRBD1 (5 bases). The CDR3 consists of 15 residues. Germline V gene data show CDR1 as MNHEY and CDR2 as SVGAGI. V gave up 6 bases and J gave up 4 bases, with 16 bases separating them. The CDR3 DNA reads TGTGCCAGCAGGCCCCGACAGCTCTTTAATCAGCCCCAGCATTTT. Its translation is CASRPRQLFNQPQHF.

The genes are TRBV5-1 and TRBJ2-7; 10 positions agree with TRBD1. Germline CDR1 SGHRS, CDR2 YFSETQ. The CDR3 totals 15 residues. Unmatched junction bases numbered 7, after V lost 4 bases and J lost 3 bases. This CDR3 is CASSVTGTGVYEQYF. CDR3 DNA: TGCGCCAGCAGCGTAACCGGGACAGGGGTCTACGAGCAGTACTTC.

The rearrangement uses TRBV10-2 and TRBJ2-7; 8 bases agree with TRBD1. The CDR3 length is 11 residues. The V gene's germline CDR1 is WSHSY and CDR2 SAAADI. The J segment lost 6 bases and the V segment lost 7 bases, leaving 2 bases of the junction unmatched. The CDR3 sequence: CASTQGGEQYF. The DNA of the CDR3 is TGCGCCAGCACACAGGGGGGCGAGCAGTACTTC.

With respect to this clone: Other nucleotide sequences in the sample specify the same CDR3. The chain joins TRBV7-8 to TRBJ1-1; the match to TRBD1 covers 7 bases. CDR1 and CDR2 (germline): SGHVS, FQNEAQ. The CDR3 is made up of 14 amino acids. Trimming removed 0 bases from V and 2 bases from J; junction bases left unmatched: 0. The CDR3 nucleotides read TGTGCCAGCAGCTTAGCAGGGGGCAACACTGAAGCTTTCTTT. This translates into CASSLAGGNTEAFF. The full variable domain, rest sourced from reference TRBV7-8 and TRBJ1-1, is GAGVSQSPRYKVAKRGQDVALRCDPISGHVSLFWYQQALGQGPEFLTYFQNEAQLDKSGLPSDRFFAERPEGSVSTLKIQRTQQEDSAVYLCASSLAGGNTEAFFGQGTRLTVV.